This T cell receptor beta chain was sequenced for a study of beta chain features in type 1 diabetes. Study-level information: No age, gender or cell yield differences were seen between patients and healthy donors.

This CDR3 has 14 residues. Concerning this clone itself: Its antigen is undetermined.

Reverse transcription of all isolated RNA meant that expressed TCRB transcripts were sequenced. Here immunoSEQ multiplex PCR was the method, and the copy in TCRdb shows in-frame clones only, minus some. The repertoire has approximately 120,000 clones, roughly 17% of them found once; the top ten carry 2% to 3%. Study results and limitations: In the patient group, naive, central memory and Treg TCRB repertoires seemed more alike than in the healthy donor group. Shorter templates might be favored by PCR, equally in patients and controls. Reduced insertions and increased deletions marked VDJ junctions in type 1 diabetes patients. Across all four CD4+ subsets, people with type 1 diabetes showed modestly shorter TCRB CDR3s.

The sequencing input was central memory CD4+ T cells from blood. This receptor was obtained from a man younger than 30 with type 1 diabetes. The chain has TRBV21-1 and TRBJ2-5; the table's D call, TRBD2, has no DNA check behind it. TRBV21-1 is annotated as a pseudogene. The CDR3 here is CASSKGLPQETQYF. Here the CDR3 DNA reads TGTGCCAGCAGCAAAGGACTACCTCAAGAGACCCAGTACTTC.